This entry describes one T cell receptor (beta chain). Its antigen is undetermined. This record belongs to a study of cytotoxic CD8 clonotypes in ibrutinib-treated CLL. General observations from the study: Baseline levels were approached again at progression, after clonality had risen at ibrutinib response.

Assay: immunoSEQ multiplex PCR; the TCRdb copy retains only in-frame clones and omits some. The data hold about 49,000 clones, with roughly 57% observed a single time. The V and J ends lost 2 bases and 8 bases, in that order; junction bases with no gene match: 4. The CDR3 is 15 amino acids. Germline CDR1 and CDR2: SGHNT and YENEEA. Material: PBMCs, obtained after 12 months of ibrutinib treatment. The gene calls are TRBV11-3 and TRBJ2-1; 12 positions agree with TRBD2. The receptor comes from a human donor with chronic lymphocytic leukemia. The CDR3 DNA follows: TGTGCCAGCAGCTTAAGACTAGCGGGAGTAGATGAGCAGTTCTTC. Translated: CASSLRLAGVDEQFF. Based on the CDR3 plus reference TRBV11-3 and TRBJ2-1, the full variable domain is EAGVVQSPRYKIIEKKQPVAFWCNPISGHNTLYWYLQNLGQGPELLIRYENEEAVDDSQLPKDRFSAERLKGVDSTLKIQPAELGDSAVYLCASSLRLAGVDEQFFGPGTRLTVL.